Listed below are T cell receptor beta chains from one sample, sequenced in a study of CXCR3-negative and CXCR3-positive naive CD8 T cells. Reanalyzing the 5' RACE reads, TCRdb keeps one entry per CDR3 protein, without DNA. The sample has several thousand distinct CDR3 sequences. Sequencing was performed on naive CXCR3+ CD8+ T cells from blood. The source of these receptors is a human donor in good health. Some clones in this sample may be carry-over from other donors' samples. Each CDR3 is given with its conserved first and last residue. Each record gives: V gene, clone size, J gene, CDR3 length, CDR3 protein. Clone size is given for some rows only: seen once, a few or many times, or a class if the clone is expanded.

TRBV7-6	medium-sized	TRBJ2-5	12	CASSAYQETQYF
TRBV7-9	.	TRBJ2-1	15	CASSLVPGEGNEQYF
TRBV11-3	.	TRBJ2-2	13	CASSRGGTGELFF
TRBV28	medium-sized	TRBJ1-5	16	CASTITQTRGNQPQHF
TRBV25-1	medium-sized	TRBJ2-3	18	CASSGLGQGLIITDTQYF
TRBV9	.	TRBJ1-5	12	CASSGLDQPQHF
TRBV13	medium-sized	TRBJ2-7	13	CASSLGATYEQYF
TRBV29-1	.	TRBJ2-1	14	CSPRLAGVRNEQFF
TRBV3-1	.	TRBJ2-4	15	CASSPGLAVGNIQYF
TRBV19	.	TRBJ1-2	17	CASSTGTGDPGIYGYTF
TRBV7-9	medium-sized	TRBJ2-1	12	CASSLAANEQFF
TRBV20-1	.	TRBJ2-1	12	CSATPMGNEQFF
TRBV2	medium-sized	TRBJ1-1	13	CASRGDGNTEAFF
TRBV29-1	medium-sized	TRBJ2-7	15	CSVELRDINSYEQYF
TRBV29-1	.	TRBJ1-2	16	CSVESPGVISNYGYTF
TRBV7-6	medium-sized	TRBJ1-4	15	CASSPEGWAREKLFF
TRBV6-5	.	TRBJ2-7	12	CASSYAGDEQYF
TRBV25-1	.	TRBJ2-1	13	CASSGPRDLEQFF
TRBV29-1	.	TRBJ1-1	13	CSVKGTEGPEAFF
TRBV20-1	medium-sized	TRBJ2-7	13	CSARGQDVYEQYF
TRBV18	.	TRBJ2-2	18	CASPPEELAGPNTGELFF
TRBV20-1	medium-sized	TRBJ1-6	13	CSAPGAYNSPLHF
TRBV13	large	TRBJ1-1	18	CASSLFAGTPGVDTEAFF
TRBV29-1	.	TRBJ2-3	16	CSVAGTSGRSTDTQYF
TRBV7-9	medium-sized	TRBJ1-4	15	CASSLTGTGNEKLFF
TRBV3-1	.	TRBJ2-1	16	CASSPEGLRTYNEQFF